The 9 T cell receptor beta chains below come from one sample, sequenced in a study of shared clonotypes between healthy human individuals. Libraries were prepared by immunoSEQ multiplex PCR; TCRdb keeps only in-frame clonotypes and omits some of them. The sample yields about 2 million clones, just under 95% seen once. It was CD45RO-negative cells, positively selected for CCR7, that made up naive CD8 cells, with terminally differentiated effector memory CD45RA+ cells excluded. The sequencing sample was made of naive CD8+ T cells sorted from blood. Source of these receptors: a man between 18 and 35 years old in good health.

The rearrangement uses TRBV4-1 and TRBJ1-2; 8 nucleotides agree with TRBD1. The CDR3 length is 15 residues. After removal of 3 bases from V and 2 bases from J, the junction contained 5 bases not matched to a gene. CDR1 is MGHRA, CDR2 YSYEKL, per germline. DNA for the CDR3: TGCGCCAGCAGCCACCTTGGACAGGGAAACTATGGCTACACCTTC. It specifies CASSHLGQGNYGYTF.

The chain employs TRBV6-5 and TRBJ2-5, with a possible D match to TRBD1 (5 bases). Germline-derived CDR1 and CDR2 are MNHEY and SVGAGI. Trimming cost V 4 bases and J 2 bases, with 8 bases left between them. This CDR3 comprises 13 residues. The DNA for the CDR3 is TGTGCCAGCAGTTTCAGGGAACAAGAGACCCAGTACTTC. Its translation: CASSFREQETQYF.

The rearrangement links TRBV4-1 to TRBJ2-5; tentatively, D is TRBD2 (5 bases). The V gene's germline CDR1 is MGHRA and CDR2 YSYEKL. CDR3 length: 16 residues. V lost 0 bases to trimming and J lost 5 bases, with 16 bases between them. CDR3 region: CASSQDPGRGWETQYF. The CDR3 DNA reads as TGCGCCAGCAGCCAAGATCCGGGCCGAGGGTGGGAGACCCAGTACTTC.

This rearrangement joins TRBV4-1 to TRBJ2-7; D call uncertain. This CDR3 is 15 amino acids long. Germline CDR1 and CDR2: MGHRA and YSYEKL. V lost 4 bases and J lost 3, with 16 bases in between. The CDR3 region is CASSPRAGVNYEQYF. DNA for the CDR3: TGCGCCAGCAGCCCCCGGGCCGGAGTTAACTACGAGCAGTACTTC.

The chain uses TRBV27 and TRBJ2-7, with 10 positions matching TRBD2. This CDR3 is 16 amino acids long. The V gene's germline CDR1 is MNHEY and CDR2 SMNVEV (reference sequence). J was trimmed by 5 bases and V by 5 bases; bases with no gene match: 12. The CDR3 nucleotides are TGTGCCAGCAGTGTCCTTCGGGTAGCGGGGGGAAACGAGCAGTACTTC. Translating it yields CASSVLRVAGGNEQYF.

This clone has only one observation. This chain connects TRBV27 to TRBJ2-6; no clear D gene. CDR1 and CDR2 from the germline V gene are MNHEY and SMNVEV (reference sequence). The CDR3 consists of 17 residues. V was trimmed by 3 bases and J by 5 bases, leaving 17 bases between them. The CDR3 sequence: CASSLAAGVPRANVLTF. The CDR3, as DNA: TGTGCCAGCAGTTTGGCAGCAGGCGTTCCTAGGGCCAACGTCCTGACTTTC.

The chain combines TRBV18 with TRBJ2-7; TRBD1 agrees at 8 bases. This CDR3 spans 16 amino acids. V shed 2 bases and J 0 bases; nucleotides not matched to a gene: 6. Germline-derived CDR1 and CDR2 are KGHSH and LQKENI. The CDR3 DNA sequence: TGTGCCAGCTCACCATATCACAGGGGGAACTCCTACGAGCAGTACTTC. This gives the protein CASSPYHRGNSYEQYF. The full variable domain, in which reference TRBV18 and TRBJ2-7 provide the parts outside the CDR3, is NAGVMQNPRHLVRRRGQEARLRCSPMKGHSHVYWYRQLPEEGLKFMVYLQKENIIDESGMPKERFSAEFPKEGPSILRIQQVVRGDSAAYFCASSPYHRGNSYEQYFGPGTRLTVT.

The CDR3 region has the DNA TGTGCCAGCAGCCCAGGACTAGCGAGCCTCACAGATACGCAGTATTTT. The encoded protein is CASSPGLASLTDTQYF. V gene TRBV7-8 combines with J gene TRBJ2-3, with 9 bases identical to TRBD2. This CDR3 has 16 amino acids. The V and J ends lost 5 bases and 2 bases, in that order; junction bases with no gene match: 8. Germline-derived CDR1 and CDR2 are SGHVS and FQNEAQ.

This clone has a single count. The chain recombines TRBV27 with TRBJ1-5; D not certain. The germline V gene has CDR1 MNHEY and CDR2 SMNVEV (reference sequence). Trimming removed 3 bases at V and 2 bases at J, with 14 bases between. The CDR3 sequence is 16 residues long. The CDR3 spells CASSLGRGYGNQPQHF. The CDR3 DNA is TGTGCCAGCAGTTTGGGGAGAGGGTATGGCAATCAGCCCCAGCATTTT.